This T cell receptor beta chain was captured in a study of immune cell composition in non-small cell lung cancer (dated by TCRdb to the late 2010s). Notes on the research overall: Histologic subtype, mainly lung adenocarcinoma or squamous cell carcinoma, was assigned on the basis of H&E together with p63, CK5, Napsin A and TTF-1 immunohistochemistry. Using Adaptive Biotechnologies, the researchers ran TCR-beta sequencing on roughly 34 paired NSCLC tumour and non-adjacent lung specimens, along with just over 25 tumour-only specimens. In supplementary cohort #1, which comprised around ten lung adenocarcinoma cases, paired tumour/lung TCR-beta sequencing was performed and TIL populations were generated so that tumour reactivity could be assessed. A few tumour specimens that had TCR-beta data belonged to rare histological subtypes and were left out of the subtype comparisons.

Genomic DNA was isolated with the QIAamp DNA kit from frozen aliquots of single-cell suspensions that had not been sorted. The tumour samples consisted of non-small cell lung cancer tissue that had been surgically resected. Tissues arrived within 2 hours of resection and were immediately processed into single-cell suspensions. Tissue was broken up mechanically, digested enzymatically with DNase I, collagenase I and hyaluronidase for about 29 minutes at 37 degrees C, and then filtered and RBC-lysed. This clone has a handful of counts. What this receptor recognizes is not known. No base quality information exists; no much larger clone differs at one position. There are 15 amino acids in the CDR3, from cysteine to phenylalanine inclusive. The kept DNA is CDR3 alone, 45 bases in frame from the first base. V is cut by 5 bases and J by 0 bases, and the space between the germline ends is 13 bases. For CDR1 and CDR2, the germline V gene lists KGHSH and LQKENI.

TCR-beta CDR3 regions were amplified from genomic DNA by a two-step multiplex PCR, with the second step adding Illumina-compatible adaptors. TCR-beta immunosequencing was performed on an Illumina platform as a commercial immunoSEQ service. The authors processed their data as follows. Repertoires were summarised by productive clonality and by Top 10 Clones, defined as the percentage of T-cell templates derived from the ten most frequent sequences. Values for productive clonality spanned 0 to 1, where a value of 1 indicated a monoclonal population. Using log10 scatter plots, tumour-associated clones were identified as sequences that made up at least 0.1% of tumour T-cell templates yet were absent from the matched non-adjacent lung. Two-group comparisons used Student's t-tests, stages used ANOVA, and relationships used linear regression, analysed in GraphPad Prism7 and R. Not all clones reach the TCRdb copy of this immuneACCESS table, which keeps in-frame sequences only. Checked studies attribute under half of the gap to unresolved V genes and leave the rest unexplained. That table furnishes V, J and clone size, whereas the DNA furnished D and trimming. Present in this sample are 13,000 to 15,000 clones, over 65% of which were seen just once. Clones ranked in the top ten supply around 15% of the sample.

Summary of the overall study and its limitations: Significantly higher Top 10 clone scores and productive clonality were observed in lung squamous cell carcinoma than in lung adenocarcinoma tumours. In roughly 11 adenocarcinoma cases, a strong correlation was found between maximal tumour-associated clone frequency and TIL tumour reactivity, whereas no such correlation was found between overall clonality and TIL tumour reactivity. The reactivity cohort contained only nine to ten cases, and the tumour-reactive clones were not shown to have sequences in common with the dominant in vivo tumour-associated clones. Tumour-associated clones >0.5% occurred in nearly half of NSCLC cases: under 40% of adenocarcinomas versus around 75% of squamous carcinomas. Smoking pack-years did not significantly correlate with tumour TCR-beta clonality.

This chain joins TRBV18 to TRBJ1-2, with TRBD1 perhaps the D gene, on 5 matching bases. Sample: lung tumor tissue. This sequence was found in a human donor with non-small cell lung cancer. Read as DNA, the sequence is TGTGCCAGCTCATCTTCGCGGGGGGCTAACTATGGCTACACCTTC. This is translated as CASSSSRGANYGYTF.